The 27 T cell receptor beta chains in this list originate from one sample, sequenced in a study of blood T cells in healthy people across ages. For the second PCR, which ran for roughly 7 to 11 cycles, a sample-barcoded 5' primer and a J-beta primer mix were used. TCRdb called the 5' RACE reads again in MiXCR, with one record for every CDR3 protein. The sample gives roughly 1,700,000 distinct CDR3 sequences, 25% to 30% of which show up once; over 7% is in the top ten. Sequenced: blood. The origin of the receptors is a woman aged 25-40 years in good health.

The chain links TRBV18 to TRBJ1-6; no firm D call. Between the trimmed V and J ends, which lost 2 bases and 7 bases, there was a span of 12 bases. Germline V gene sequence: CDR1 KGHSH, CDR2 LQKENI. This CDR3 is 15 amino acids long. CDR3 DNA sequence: TGTGCCAGCTCACCAGCGATGGGTCTGAATTCACCCCTCCACTTT. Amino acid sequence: CASSPAMGLNSPLHF.

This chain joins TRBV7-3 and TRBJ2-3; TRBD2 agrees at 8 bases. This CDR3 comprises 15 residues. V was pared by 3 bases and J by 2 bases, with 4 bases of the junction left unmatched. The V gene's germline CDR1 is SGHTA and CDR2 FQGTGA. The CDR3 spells CASSFSGEITDTQYF. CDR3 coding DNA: TGTGCCAGCAGCTTTAGCGGGGAAATCACAGATACGCAGTATTTT.

DNA for the CDR3: TGTGCCAGCAGTTCGGGACAGAGGAACACTGAAGCTTTCTTT. This gives the protein CASSSGQRNTEAFF. The J gene is TRBJ1-1, the V gene TRBV12-3 or TRBV12-4; TRBD1 matches 7 bases. V lost 4 bases, J lost 1 base, and 3 bases stayed unmatched. This CDR3 has 14 residues.

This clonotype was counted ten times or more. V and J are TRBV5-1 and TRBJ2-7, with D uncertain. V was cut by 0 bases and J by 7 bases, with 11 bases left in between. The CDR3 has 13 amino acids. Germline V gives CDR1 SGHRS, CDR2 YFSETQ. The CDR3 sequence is CASSLAPRWEQYF. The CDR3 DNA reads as TGCGCCAGCAGCTTGGCACCTCGGTGGGAGCAGTACTTC. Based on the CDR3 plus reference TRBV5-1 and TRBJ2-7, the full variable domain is KAGVTQTPRYLIKTRGQQVTLSCSPISGHRSVSWYQQTPGQGLQFLFEYFSETQRNKGNFPGRFSGRQFSNSRSEMNVSTLELGDSALYLCASSLAPRWEQYFGPGTRLTVT.

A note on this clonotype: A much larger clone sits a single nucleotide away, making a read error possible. The CDR3 DNA is TGTGCCAACAGCTCAGGAGGTCCGGGTAAATGGTACGAGCAGTACTTC. Amino acid sequence: CANSSGGPGKWYEQYF. This chain connects TRBV7-4 to TRBJ2-7; possibly TRBD2 for D (5 bases). The CDR3 contains 16 residues. The V gene's germline CDR1 is SGHVT and CDR2 SQSDAQ.

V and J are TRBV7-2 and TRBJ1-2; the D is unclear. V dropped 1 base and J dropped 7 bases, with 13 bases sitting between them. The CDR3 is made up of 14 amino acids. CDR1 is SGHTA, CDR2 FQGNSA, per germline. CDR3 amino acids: CASSLEDPVGGYTF. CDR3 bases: TGTGCCAGCAGCTTAGAGGATCCAGTCGGTGGCTACACCTTC.

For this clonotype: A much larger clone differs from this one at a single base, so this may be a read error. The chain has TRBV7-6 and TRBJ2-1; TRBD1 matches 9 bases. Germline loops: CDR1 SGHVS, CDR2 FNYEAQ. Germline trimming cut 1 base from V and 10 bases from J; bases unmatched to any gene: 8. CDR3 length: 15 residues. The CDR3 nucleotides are TGTGCCAGCAGCTTAGGACAGGGGGGCACCTACGAGCAGTTCTTC. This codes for CASSLGQGGTYEQFF.

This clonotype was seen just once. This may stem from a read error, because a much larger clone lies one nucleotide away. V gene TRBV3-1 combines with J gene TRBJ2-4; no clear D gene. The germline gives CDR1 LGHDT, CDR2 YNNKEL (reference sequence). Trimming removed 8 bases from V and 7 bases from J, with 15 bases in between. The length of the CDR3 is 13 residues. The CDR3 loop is CASGLSAMNIQYF. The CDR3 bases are TGTGCCAGCGGTCTTAGTGCGATGAACATTCAGTACTTC.

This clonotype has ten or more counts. The CDR3 sequence: CSVGRVLGHEQYF. The CDR3, as DNA: TGCAGCGTCGGCCGGGTCCTCGGCCACGAGCAGTACTTC. The genes are TRBV29-1 and TRBJ2-7; no firm D call. The V gene's germline CDR1 is SQVTM and CDR2 ANQGSEA. CDR3 size: 13 residues. The ends were cut back, 6 bases at V and 5 bases at J, with 17 bases in the middle.

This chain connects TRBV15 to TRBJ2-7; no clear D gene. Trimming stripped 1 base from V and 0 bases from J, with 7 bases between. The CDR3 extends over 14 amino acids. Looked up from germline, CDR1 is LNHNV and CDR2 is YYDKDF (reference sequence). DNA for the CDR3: TGTGCCACCAGCAGAGTCTTGACCTCCTACGAGCAGTACTTC. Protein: CATSRVLTSYEQYF.

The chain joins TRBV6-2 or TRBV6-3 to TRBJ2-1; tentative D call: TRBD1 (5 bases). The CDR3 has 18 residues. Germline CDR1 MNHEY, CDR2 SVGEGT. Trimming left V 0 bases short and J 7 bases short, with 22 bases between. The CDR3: CASSYSNVAPPGWNEQFF. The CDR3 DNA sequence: TGTGCCAGCAGTTACTCGAACGTTGCCCCCCCAGGGTGGAATGAGCAGTTCTTC.

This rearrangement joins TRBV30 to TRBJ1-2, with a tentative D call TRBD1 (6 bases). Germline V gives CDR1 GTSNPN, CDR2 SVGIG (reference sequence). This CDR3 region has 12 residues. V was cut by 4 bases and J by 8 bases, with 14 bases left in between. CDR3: CAWNRDTRGYTF. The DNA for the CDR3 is TGTGCCTGGAACCGGGACACGCGGGGCTACACCTTC.

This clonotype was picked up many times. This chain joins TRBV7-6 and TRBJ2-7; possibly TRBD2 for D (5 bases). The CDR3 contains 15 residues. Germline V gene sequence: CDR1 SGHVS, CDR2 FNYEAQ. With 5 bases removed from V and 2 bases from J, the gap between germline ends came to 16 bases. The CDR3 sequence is CASSPFWTPTYEQYF. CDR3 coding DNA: TGTGCCAGCAGCCCATTCTGGACTCCTACCTACGAGCAGTACTTC.

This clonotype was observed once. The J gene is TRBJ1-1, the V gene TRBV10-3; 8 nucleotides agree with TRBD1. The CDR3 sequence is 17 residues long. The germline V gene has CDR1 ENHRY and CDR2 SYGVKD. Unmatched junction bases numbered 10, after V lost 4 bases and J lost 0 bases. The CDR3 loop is CAISGGQALRMNTEAFF. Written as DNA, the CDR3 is TGTGCCATCAGTGGGGGACAGGCCCTCCGGATGAACACTGAAGCTTTCTTT.

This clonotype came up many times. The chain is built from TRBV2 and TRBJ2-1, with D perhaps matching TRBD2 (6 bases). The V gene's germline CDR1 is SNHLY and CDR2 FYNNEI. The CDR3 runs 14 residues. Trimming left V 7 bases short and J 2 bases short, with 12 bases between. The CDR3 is CASIGRDAYNEQFF. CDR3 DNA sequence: TGTGCCAGCATAGGGCGGGACGCCTACAATGAGCAGTTCTTC.

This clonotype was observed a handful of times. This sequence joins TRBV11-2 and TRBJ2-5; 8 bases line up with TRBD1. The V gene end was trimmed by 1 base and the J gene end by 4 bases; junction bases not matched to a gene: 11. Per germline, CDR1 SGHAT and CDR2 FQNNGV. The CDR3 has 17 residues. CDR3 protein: CASSLVHGQGSLETQYF. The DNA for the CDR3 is TGTGCCAGCAGCTTAGTACACGGACAGGGAAGTTTAGAGACCCAGTACTTC.

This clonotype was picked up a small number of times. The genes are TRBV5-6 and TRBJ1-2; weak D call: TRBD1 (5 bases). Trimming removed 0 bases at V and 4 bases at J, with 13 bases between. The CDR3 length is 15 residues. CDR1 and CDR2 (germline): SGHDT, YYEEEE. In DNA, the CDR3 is TGTGCCAGCAGCTTGGCCAAAACAGGAATCTATGGCTACACCTTC. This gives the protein CASSLAKTGIYGYTF.

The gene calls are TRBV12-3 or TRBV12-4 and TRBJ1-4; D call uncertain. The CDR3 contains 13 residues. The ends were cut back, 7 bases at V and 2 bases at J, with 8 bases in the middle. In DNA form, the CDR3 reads TGTGCCAGCACCCCTTTTACTAATGAAAAACTGTTTTTT. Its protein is CASTPFTNEKLFF.

In nucleotides, the CDR3 is TGTGCCAGCCATCCAGCCACAGGGATGAACACTGAAGCTTTCTTT. Translation gives CASHPATGMNTEAFF. The rearrangement joins TRBV2 to TRBJ1-1, with D perhaps matching TRBD1 (6 bases). This CDR3 has 15 residues. Per germline, CDR1 SNHLY and CDR2 FYNNEI. Deletions cut 8 bases from V and 0 bases from J, with 16 bases between.

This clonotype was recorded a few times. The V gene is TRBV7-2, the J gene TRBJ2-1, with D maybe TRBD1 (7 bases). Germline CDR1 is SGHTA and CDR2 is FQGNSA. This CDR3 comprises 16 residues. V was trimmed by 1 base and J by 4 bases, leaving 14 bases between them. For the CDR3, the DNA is TGTGCCAGCAGCTTAGTCCCCCAGGGGGGATACAATGAGCAGTTCTTC. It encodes CASSLVPQGGYNEQFF.

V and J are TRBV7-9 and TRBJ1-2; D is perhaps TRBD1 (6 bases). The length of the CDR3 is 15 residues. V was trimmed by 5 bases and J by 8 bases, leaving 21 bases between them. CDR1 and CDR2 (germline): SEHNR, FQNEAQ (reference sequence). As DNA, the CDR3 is TGTGCCAGCAGCCCCATAGCCGAGACAGGAGGGGGCTACACCTTC. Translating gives CASSPIAETGGGYTF.

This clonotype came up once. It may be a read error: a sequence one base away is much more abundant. The CDR3, as DNA: TGTGTCAGCAGCTTTACGGGAGAGTATCGGATCTACGAGCAGTACTTC. Protein: CVSSFTGEYRIYEQYF. The rearrangement joins TRBV7-2 to TRBJ2-7, with D maybe TRBD2 (6 bases). Germline lookup yields CDR1 SGHTA and CDR2 FQGNSA. This CDR3 spans 16 amino acids.

CDR3 amino acids: CSVETGAETQYF. In DNA form, the CDR3 reads TGCAGCGTTGAAACTGGGGCGGAGACCCAGTACTTC. This chain joins TRBV29-1 and TRBJ2-5, with TRBD1 as a possible D gene (5 bases). The germline gives CDR1 SQVTM, CDR2 ANQGSEA. Between the trimmed V and J ends, which lost 2 bases and 5 bases, there was a span of 9 bases. The CDR3 covers 12 residues.

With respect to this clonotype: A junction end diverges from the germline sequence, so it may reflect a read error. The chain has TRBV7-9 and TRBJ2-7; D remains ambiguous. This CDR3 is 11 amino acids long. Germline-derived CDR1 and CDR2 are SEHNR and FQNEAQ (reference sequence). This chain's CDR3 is CAISPKYEQYF. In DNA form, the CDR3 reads TGTGCCATCAGCCCAAAGTACGAGCAGTACTTC.

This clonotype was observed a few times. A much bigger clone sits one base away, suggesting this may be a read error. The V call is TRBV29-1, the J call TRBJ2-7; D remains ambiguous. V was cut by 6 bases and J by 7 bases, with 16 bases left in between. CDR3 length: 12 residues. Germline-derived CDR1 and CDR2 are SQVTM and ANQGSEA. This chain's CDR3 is CSVLKKRNEQYF. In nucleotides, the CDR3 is TGCAGCGTCCTTAAGAAACGGAATGAGCAGTACTTC.

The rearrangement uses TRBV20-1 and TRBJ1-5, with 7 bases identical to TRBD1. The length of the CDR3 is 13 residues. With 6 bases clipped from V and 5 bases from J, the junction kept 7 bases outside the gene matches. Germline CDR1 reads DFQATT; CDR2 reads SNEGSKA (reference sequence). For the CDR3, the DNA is TGCAGTGCCATGACAGGGAGCGATCAGCCCCAGCATTTT. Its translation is CSAMTGSDQPQHF.

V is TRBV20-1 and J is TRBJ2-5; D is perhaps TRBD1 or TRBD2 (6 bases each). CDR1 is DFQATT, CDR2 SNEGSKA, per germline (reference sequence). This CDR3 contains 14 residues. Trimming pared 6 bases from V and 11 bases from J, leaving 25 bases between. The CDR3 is CSAPRVGGGEEQYF. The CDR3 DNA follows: TGCAGTGCCCCACGTGTGGGGGGCGGAGAGGAGCAGTACTTC.